Shown below are 29 T cell receptor beta chains from a single sample sequenced in a study of T cells expressing NK-cell markers. From the 5' RACE reads, TCRdb lists one entry per CDR3 protein and no DNA. The sample table includes some 440,000 distinct CDR3 sequences. The specimen sequenced was blood T cells: a sorted CD56 or NKG2C T cell subset, CD4+ or CD8+ T cells, or bulk PBMC T cells (not recorded which). These receptors all come from a woman aged 45-60 years in good health.

The chain has TRBV28 and TRBJ2-5; the D gene TCRdb calls, TRBD2, cannot be checked with no DNA. The CDR3 extends over 17 amino acids. Germline V lookup: CDR1 MDHEN, CDR2 SYDVKM. The CDR3 loop reads CASSLWGLAGRQETQYF. Drawing the rest from reference TRBV28 and TRBJ2-5, the complete variable domain is DVKVTQSSRYLVKRTGEKVFLECVQDMDHENMFWYRQDPGLGLRLIYFSYDVKMKEKGDIPEGYSVSREKKERFSLILESASTNQTSMYLCASSLWGLAGRQETQYFGPGTRLLVL.

The chain recombines TRBV9 with TRBJ2-3; TCRdb's D gene call, TRBD2, goes unchecked for lack of DNA. The CDR3 loop spans 15 amino acids. Germline loops: CDR1 SGDLS, CDR2 YYNGEE. CDR3 loop: CASSPRLALADTQYF.

V and J are TRBV5-1 and TRBJ2-7. The CDR3 runs 13 residues. From germline, CDR1 is SGHRS and CDR2 YFSETQ. The CDR3 is CASSLGRDYEQYF.

The CDR3 protein is CASSKGQGNTIYF. The V call is TRBV11-3, the J call TRBJ1-3; TCRdb returns TRBD1, unconfirmable since there is no DNA. Germline loops: CDR1 SGHNT, CDR2 YENEEA. The CDR3 has 13 residues.

This rearrangement joins TRBV12-3 or TRBV12-4 to TRBJ1-5; TCRdb indicates TRBD1, and absent DNA this call remains unverified. The length of the CDR3 is 14 residues. The CDR3 sequence is CASSLPGHNQPQHF.

The chain joins TRBV6-5 to TRBJ1-6. CDR1 MNHEY and CDR2 SVGAGI come from the germline V gene. There are 13 residues in the CDR3. The CDR3 spells CASSSNRNSPLHF.

The V and J genes are TRBV20-1 and TRBJ2-5; TCRdb lists TRBD2, though no DNA is available to test this call. The CDR3 has 15 residues. The germline CDR1 and CDR2 sequences are DFQATT and SNEGSKA (reference sequence). This CDR3 reads CSASPGLAPEGTQYF.

The chain couples TRBV2 to TRBJ1-1; the TRBD1 assignment by TCRdb is unverifiable without DNA. The CDR3 is 15 residues long. Germline CDR1 SNHLY, CDR2 FYNNEI. CDR3 sequence: CASKEPTGSVTEAFF.

This chain uses TRBV29-1 with TRBJ1-2; the D call of TRBD1 rests on TCRdb alone, since no DNA is present to check it. Per the germline V gene, CDR1 is SQVTM and CDR2 is ANQGSEA. The CDR3 length is 15 residues. This chain's CDR3 is CSVNRQGRANYGYTF.

CDR3 region: CSARKREEPHNEQFF. V usage is TRBV20-1 and J usage is TRBJ2-1; the D gene TCRdb calls, TRBD2, cannot be checked with no DNA. The germline gives CDR1 DFQATT, CDR2 SNEGSKA (reference sequence). The CDR3 totals 15 residues.

The rearrangement uses TRBV6-1 and TRBJ1-2; lacking DNA, the TRBD1 call made by TCRdb goes unchecked. Per germline, CDR1 MNHNS and CDR2 SASEGT. This CDR3 has 13 amino acids. This chain's CDR3 is CASRLQGAYGYTF.

V usage is TRBV7-8 and J usage is TRBJ2-2; the D gene TCRdb calls, TRBD2, cannot be checked with no DNA. CDR1 is SGHVS and CDR2 is FQNEAQ in the germline V gene. There are 16 residues in the CDR3. CDR3 residues: CASTSSGGRSTGELFF.

The chain combines TRBV5-1 with TRBJ2-7; TCRdb selects TRBD2, and the lack of DNA leaves this call unchecked. This CDR3 contains 13 residues. Germline V CDR1 and CDR2: SGHRS, YFSETQ. Here the CDR3 reads CASSLAGRLEQYF.

The V and J genes are TRBV5-1 and TRBJ2-1; TCRdb's D call, TRBD1, is unchecked because there is no DNA. The germline V gene encodes CDR1 SGHRS and CDR2 YFSETQ. This CDR3 is built from 12 residues. The CDR3 region is CASSSTRKEQFF.

V gene TRBV7-2 combines with J gene TRBJ1-5. CDR3 length: 13 residues. Germline V lookup: CDR1 SGHTA, CDR2 FQGNSA. The CDR3 spells CASSFEGRQPQHF.

The rearrangement links TRBV6-1 to TRBJ2-5; TCRdb's D gene call, TRBD2, goes unchecked for lack of DNA. Germline CDR1 is MNHNS and CDR2 is SASEGT. The CDR3 extends over 17 amino acids. CDR3 loop: CASSDPTSGIKQETQYF.

The CDR3 loop reads CASSFLQGADEQYF. This rearrangement joins TRBV12-3 or TRBV12-4 to TRBJ2-7; TCRdb indicates TRBD1, and absent DNA this call remains unverified. The CDR3 spans 14 residues.

This rearrangement joins TRBV5-4 to TRBJ2-5. In germline, CDR1 is SGHNT, CDR2 YYREEE (reference sequence). The CDR3 sequence is 15 residues long. The CDR3 here is CASSLLGRGEETQYF.

The chain employs TRBV6-5 and TRBJ2-1. The length of the CDR3 is 15 residues. Germline loops: CDR1 MNHEY, CDR2 SVGAGI. CDR3 in amino acids: CASSPGVFGDNEQFF.

V is TRBV9 and J is TRBJ2-5; no DNA is available, so the TRBD1 call from TCRdb remains unchecked. Germline V CDR1 and CDR2: SGDLS, YYNGEE. The CDR3 extends over 15 amino acids. The CDR3 here is CASSVEQGRVETQYF.

This CDR3 reads CASWHWGSEQYF. V usage is TRBV27 and J usage is TRBJ2-7. The CDR3 is 12 amino acids. Germline CDR1 MNHEY, CDR2 SMNVEV (reference sequence).

The rearrangement uses TRBV25-1 and TRBJ2-1; with no DNA, the TCRdb D assignment of TRBD2 cannot be verified. Germline loops: CDR1 MGHDK, CDR2 SYGVNS. CDR3 length: 14 residues. The CDR3 spells CASSGTSIWNEQFF.

This rearrangement joins TRBV7-7 to TRBJ2-1; as DNA is missing, the TRBD2 call by TCRdb cannot be tested. Germline V lookup: CDR1 SSHAT, CDR2 FNYEAQ (reference sequence). This CDR3 has 17 amino acids. Here the CDR3 reads CASSSMRDRSSYNEQFF.

The chain couples TRBV28 to TRBJ1-2; TCRdb's D gene call, TRBD1, goes unchecked for lack of DNA. In germline, CDR1 is MDHEN, CDR2 SYDVKM. The CDR3 length is 16 residues. CDR3 region: CASSLSVSDPGYGYTF.

The rearrangement links TRBV20-1 to TRBJ1-3. Germline V gene data show CDR1 as DFQATT and CDR2 as SNEGSKA (reference sequence). The CDR3 extends over 14 amino acids. The CDR3: CSASMGFSGNTIYF.

V usage is TRBV5-1 and J usage is TRBJ2-1; TCRdb's D gene call, TRBD2, goes unchecked for lack of DNA. The CDR3 has 13 residues. Germline V lookup: CDR1 SGHRS, CDR2 YFSETQ. The CDR3 spells CASTLAGGGEQFF.

The chain has TRBV5-1 and TRBJ2-5; TCRdb gives TRBD1 as the D gene, but with no DNA this cannot be confirmed. This CDR3 is built from 15 residues. Germline CDR1 reads SGHRS; CDR2 reads YFSETQ. The CDR3 reads CASSHDRESWETQYF.

The chain carries TRBV11-2 and TRBJ2-4; with no DNA, the TCRdb D assignment of TRBD2 cannot be verified. This CDR3 has 16 residues. Germline lookup yields CDR1 SGHAT and CDR2 FQNNGV. The CDR3: CASGPSSAGAKNIQYF.

The chain has TRBV9 and TRBJ2-1. The CDR3 runs to 16 residues. CDR1 is SGDLS and CDR2 is YYNGEE in the germline V gene. The CDR3 reads CASSVGLALSYNEQFF.